This is a list of T cell receptor beta chains from one sample in a study of T-cell memory formation after mild COVID-19. TCRdb redid the calling of the 5' RACE reads with MiXCR, one entry per CDR3 protein. The sample comprises around 200,000 distinct CDR3 sequences, under 12% of which are singletons, and 2.5% to 3.5% rests with the top ten. Sequencing used PBMCs or a T cell subset sorted from them (not recorded which). The receptor source for this set is a man aged 18 to 29 who had mild COVID-19 (a few samples of this study predate the infection). Cell type and time point are not known. Both conserved end residues are part of each CDR3. Each record gives: V gene, D gene, clone size, J gene, CDR3 protein, CDR3 DNA. A D gene is named only where the DNA matches it firmly. Only some rows state a clone size, as once, few, many or a class for expanded clones.

>TRBV27|-|-|TRBJ2-2
CASSPPSKEAGYTGELFF
TGTGCCAGCAGTCCCCCCAGCAAGGAGGCGGGATACACCGGGGAGCTGTTTTTT
>TRBV5-1|-|many|TRBJ1-1
CASSSMGNTEAFF
TGCGCCAGCAGCAGTATGGGGAACACTGAAGCTTTCTTT
>TRBV4-2|-|-|TRBJ1-1
CASSQGEGGTEAFF
TGTGCCAGCAGCCAAGGGGAAGGTGGCACTGAAGCTTTCTTT
>TRBV4-1|-|-|TRBJ1-1
CASSLMAQENTEAFF
TGCGCCAGCAGCCTTATGGCACAGGAGAACACTGAAGCTTTCTTT
>TRBV18|-|few|TRBJ1-3
CASSQGSTGNTIYF
TGTGCCAGCTCACAGGGATCAACGGGAAACACCATATATTTT
>TRBV6-2/TRBV6-3|-|-|TRBJ1-1
CASSYTREAFF
TGTGCCAGCAGTTACACACGGGAAGCTTTCTTT
>TRBV9|-|few|TRBJ1-3
CASNPSGSLGNTIYF
TGTGCCAGCAACCCATCAGGGAGTTTGGGAAACACCATATATTTT
>TRBV4-1|-|few|TRBJ1-5
CASSPASGASNQPQHF
TGCGCCAGCAGCCCGGCCTCGGGGGCTAGCAATCAGCCCCAGCATTTT
>TRBV6-2/TRBV6-3|-|-|TRBJ2-2
CASRWGAGELFF
TGTGCCAGCAGGTGGGGCGCCGGGGAGCTGTTTTTT
>TRBV25-1|-|-|TRBJ2-3
CASGTPSTDTQYF
TGTGCCAGTGGGACACCTAGCACAGATACGCAGTATTTT
>TRBV10-3|-|few|TRBJ1-1
CAILPGGMNTEAFF
TGTGCCATCCTCCCCGGGGGGATGAACACTGAAGCTTTCTTT
>TRBV5-1|-|many|TRBJ2-6
CASSPTDSGANVLTF
TGCGCCAGCAGCCCTACAGACTCTGGGGCCAACGTCCTGACTTTC
>TRBV6-5|-|few|TRBJ2-2
CASRRTNTGELFF
TGTGCCAGCAGAAGGACTAACACCGGGGAGCTGTTTTTT
>TRBV5-1|TRBD2|few|TRBJ2-3
CASSFGLAGSGDTQYF
TGCGCCAGCAGCTTTGGACTAGCGGGGTCCGGGGATACGCAGTATTTT
>TRBV7-6|TRBD2|few|TRBJ2-7
CASSPKPPEWRGTSYEQYF
TGTGCCAGCAGCCCCAAGCCCCCCGAGTGGCGGGGGACCTCCTACGAGCAGTACTTC
>TRBV2|-|-|TRBJ1-1
CASKADSNTEAFF
TGTGCCAGCAAGGCGGACAGCAACACTGAAGCTTTCTTT
>TRBV5-1|TRBD2|few|TRBJ2-1
CASSTGLVAYNEQFF
TGCGCCAGCAGCACGGGACTAGTAGCCTACAATGAGCAGTTCTTC
>TRBV5-1|TRBD1|many|TRBJ2-7
CASSFYAPGQGAYEQYF
TGCGCCAGCAGCTTTTACGCCCCAGGACAGGGGGCGTACGAGCAGTACTTC
>TRBV5-4|-|few|TRBJ2-1
CASSLEQGMNEQFF
TGTGCCAGCAGCTTGGAGCAGGGGATGAATGAGCAGTTCTTC
>TRBV20-1|-|-|TRBJ1-1
CSATGPNTEAFF
TGCAGTGCTACAGGGCCGAACACTGAAGCTTTCTTT
>TRBV7-2|TRBD2|-|TRBJ2-5
CASSLRRGAGAGETQYF
TGTGCCAGCAGCTTAAGGAGGGGAGCGGGGGCCGGAGAGACCCAGTACTTC
>TRBV7-8|TRBD1|-|TRBJ1-5
CASSRDRSSYSNQPQHF
TGTGCCAGCAGTAGGGACAGGAGTTCTTATAGCAATCAGCCCCAGCATTTT
>TRBV29-1|-|-|TRBJ1-1
CSVGQGSTNTEAFF
TGCAGCGTTGGGCAGGGGAGTACCAACACTGAAGCTTTCTTT
>TRBV7-2|-|-|TRBJ1-1
CASSLDLLGGTEAFF
TGTGCCAGCAGCTTAGATTTGTTGGGTGGGACTGAAGCTTTCTTT
>TRBV7-8|TRBD2|-|TRBJ2-1
CASSLTSGIGEQFF
TGTGCCAGCAGCTTAACTAGCGGTATAGGTGAGCAGTTCTTC
>TRBV5-1|-|-|TRBJ1-1
CASSPPGRNTEAFF
TGCGCCAGCAGCCCCCCCGGTCGGAACACTGAAGCTTTCTTT
>TRBV20-1|TRBD1|many|TRBJ1-6
CSAPKTGRDSPLHF
TGCAGTGCTCCAAAGACAGGGAGGGATTCACCCCTCCACTTT
>TRBV20-1|-|-|TRBJ2-2
CSARIVGTGELFF
TGCAGTGCCCGGATAGTAGGAACCGGGGAGCTGTTTTTT
>TRBV6-5|-|-|TRBJ2-5
CASSYSGAADQETQYF
TGTGCCAGCAGTTACTCGGGCGCAGCCGACCAAGAGACCCAGTACTTC
>TRBV11-2|TRBD2|few|TRBJ2-3
CASSLSGAIFTDTQYF
TGTGCCAGCAGCTTGAGCGGGGCAATCTTCACAGATACGCAGTATTTT
>TRBV4-3|-|-|TRBJ2-2
CASSQERQSTGELFF
TGCGCCAGCAGCCAAGAAAGGCAGAGCACCGGGGAGCTGTTTTTT
>TRBV4-3|-|few|TRBJ1-4
CASSQDYFYRAANEKLFF
TGCGCCAGCAGCCAAGATTACTTTTATAGGGCCGCTAATGAAAAACTGTTTTTT
>TRBV5-1|-|few|TRBJ2-1
CASSLSLTASSYNEQFF
TGCGCCAGCAGCTTGTCCTTGACGGCCAGCTCCTACAATGAGCAGTTCTTC
>TRBV6-5|-|-|TRBJ1-5
CASSSGRINQPQHF
TGTGCCAGCAGCTCAGGACGGATCAATCAGCCCCAGCATTTT
>TRBV20-1|-|-|TRBJ2-3
CSASRGTSTDTQYF
TGCAGTGCTAGCCGTGGGACCTCAACGGATACGCAGTATTTT
>TRBV12-3/TRBV12-4|-|many|TRBJ2-5
CASGQLQETQYF
TGTGCCAGCGGACAGCTCCAAGAGACCCAGTACTTC
>TRBV20-1|TRBD1|few|TRBJ1-1
CSAMGDRVTNTEAFF
TGCAGTGCTATGGGGGACAGGGTAACGAACACTGAAGCTTTCTTT
>TRBV7-8|-|many|TRBJ1-1
CASSLGRGANTEAFF
TGTGCCAGCAGCTTAGGACGGGGGGCCAACACTGAAGCTTTCTTT
>TRBV27|-|-|TRBJ2-3
CASSSNAVTDTQYF
TGTGCCAGCAGTTCAAACGCGGTCACAGATACGCAGTATTTT
>TRBV4-2|TRBD2|few|TRBJ2-3
CASSQTGGSGGTQDTQYF
TGTGCCAGCAGCCAAACGGGGGGCAGCGGGGGGACGCAGGATACGCAGTATTTT
>TRBV24-1|-|-|TRBJ1-1
CATSDRAGAEAFF
TGTGCCACCAGTGACCGGGCTGGAGCTGAAGCTTTCTTT
>TRBV10-3|TRBD2|once|TRBJ2-3
CASSFGTSGVTDTQYF
TGTGCCAGCTCCTTTGGGACTAGCGGGGTTACAGATACGCAGTATTTT